A selection of T cell receptor beta chains follows, all from one sample in a study of cytomegalovirus exposure and HLA in healthy donors. TCRdb keeps only in-frame clones here, not all; method: immunoSEQ multiplex PCR. The sample carries 150,000 to 200,000 clones, roughly nine tenths recorded once. What was sequenced was PBMCs. All receptors derive from a young woman in good health and CMV-seropositive. The CDR3 runs from the conserved cysteine through the conserved F or W. D genes are given only for firm matches. The size of a clone is reported for some rows only, either as once, few or many, or as a class for expanded clones.

clone_size j_call d_call v_call cdr3_length cdr3_nt cdr3_aa
NA TRBJ1-2 NA TRBV6-5 13 TGTGCCAGCAGTTATTCCCAGGGAAATGGCTACACCTTC CASSYSQGNGYTF
NA TRBJ2-3 NA TRBV28 15 TGTGCCAGCACCCATCATGGGGCGGGCACAGATACGCAGTATTTT CASTHHGAGTDTQYF
NA TRBJ2-1 TRBD2 TRBV6-4 15 TGTGCCAGCAGTGCTTCTAGCGGGAGTTACAATGAGCAGTTCTTC CASSASSGSYNEQFF
once TRBJ2-7 TRBD1 TRBV19 14 TGTGCCAGTAGGACCGGGACAGGGACCAACGAGCAGTACTTC CASRTGTGTNEQYF
NA TRBJ1-1 TRBD1 TRBV19 15 TGTGCCAGTAGTGCGAGACAGGGCCGGGTCAGTGAAGCTTTCTTT CASSARQGRVSEAFF
NA TRBJ1-1 NA TRBV7-2 15 TGTGCCAGCAGCTTGGTTCTGAATCTCCAGGGAGAAGCTTTCTTT CASSLVLNLQGEAFF
NA TRBJ2-5 TRBD2 TRBV7-9 14 TGTGCCAGCAGCCCGGGACTAGCCTCAGAGACCCAGTACTTC CASSPGLASETQYF
NA TRBJ2-7 TRBD2 TRBV19 14 TGTGCCAGTAGAATGGCGGGAGGGTCCGGCGAGCAGTACTTC CASRMAGGSGEQYF
NA TRBJ2-1 NA TRBV2 12 TGTGCCAGCAGCTTAAGCGGCAATGAGCAGTTCTTC CASSLSGNEQFF
NA TRBJ2-2 TRBD1 TRBV2 15 TGTGCCAGCACAAGAGGGGACAGAAACACCGGGGAGCTGTTTTTT CASTRGDRNTGELFF
few TRBJ2-1 TRBD2 TRBV11-2 16 TGTGCCAGCAGGCCCACCGCGGGACTAGCGGGAACTGAGCAGTTCTTC CASRPTAGLAGTEQFF
NA TRBJ2-1 TRBD1 TRBV18 16 TGTGCCAGCTCACAGAGGACAGGGAGCTCCTACAATGAGCAGTTCTTC CASSQRTGSSYNEQFF
once TRBJ2-3 TRBD2 TRBV2 17 TGTGCCAGCAGCCAGCGGGGGGAGGGAACAAGCACAGATACGCAGTATTTT CASSQRGEGTSTDTQYF
NA TRBJ1-1 NA TRBV12-5 18 TGTGCTAGTGGTTTGGTACTTGCCCGACAGTCAATGAACACTGAAGCTTTCTTT CASGLVLARQSMNTEAFF
NA TRBJ2-2 NA TRBV28 16 TGTGCCAGCCGTATTGTCTCGGGGAGAGCCACCGGGGAGCTGTTTTTT CASRIVSGRATGELFF
NA TRBJ1-1 NA TRBV11-3 16 TGTGCCAGCAGCTTTGGGCAAAGAGCAGGGGACACTGAAGCTTTCTTT CASSFGQRAGDTEAFF
NA TRBJ1-1 NA TRBV19 13 TGTGCCAGTAGTAGGACTTTGAACACTGAAGCTTTCTTT CASSRTLNTEAFF
once TRBJ2-7 TRBD1 TRBV4-1 15 TGCGCCAGCAGCCAAGAGGGACAGGGGGCTGTCGAGCAGTACTTC CASSQEGQGAVEQYF
NA TRBJ1-4 NA TRBV28 14 TGTGCCAGCAGTCCATTTCAGGATTTTGAAAAACTGTTTTTT CASSPFQDFEKLFF
NA TRBJ2-3 NA TRBV21-1 16 TGTGCCAGCAGCAAGGGGACTAGCGAAGTCACAGATACGCAGTATTTT CASSKGTSEVTDTQYF
NA TRBJ2-5 NA TRBV18 13 TGTGCCAGCTCACCACCCGGGTTAGAGACCCAGTACTTC CASSPPGLETQYF
NA TRBJ1-2 NA TRBV4-2 14 TGTGCCAGCAGCCAAGAAGGCGGAAGCTATGGCTACACCTTC CASSQEGGSYGYTF
NA TRBJ2-2 NA TRBV5-6 14 TGTGCCAGCAGCGCGCGTACAGGGAACGGGGAGCTGTTTTTT CASSARTGNGELFF
NA TRBJ2-3 NA TRBV4-2 13 TGTGCCAGCAGCCAAGGAGTCACGTATACGCAGTATTTT CASSQGVTYTQYF
NA TRBJ2-7 TRBD1 TRBV6-4 15 TGTGCCAGCAGTGAACTCCCGGGACAGGGCTACGAGCAGTACTTC CASSELPGQGYEQYF
NA TRBJ1-2 NA TRBV5-1 15 TGCGCCAGCAGCTTGGATGGGGGCGCCAGGTATGGCTACACCTTC CASSLDGGARYGYTF
NA TRBJ1-5 NA TRBV19 16 TGTGCCAGTAGTATGGAAGGGGTGGTAGCCGGTCAGCCCCAGCATTTT CASSMEGVVAGQPQHF
once TRBJ1-1 TRBD1 TRBV7-9 17 TGTGCCAGCAACCGACTGAGGCCGGGACAGGGACGGACTGAAGCTTTCTTT CASNRLRPGQGRTEAFF
NA TRBJ1-5 NA TRBV28 15 TGTGCCAGCAGGTCCCGACAGATTAGCAATCAGCCCCAGCATTTT CASRSRQISNQPQHF
once TRBJ1-2 TRBD1 TRBV5-4 14 TGTGCCAGCAGCTCCGACCTCCTGACAGGGGACTACACCTTC CASSSDLLTGDYTF
NA TRBJ1-1 NA TRBV28 15 TGTGCCAGCAGCCTGGGGGGGGCGCGGAGCCTTGAAGCTTTCTTT CASSLGGARSLEAFF
NA TRBJ2-7 NA TRBV11-3 16 TGTGCCAGCAGCTTAGACCCCCTTGGTAGCGGATACGAGCAGTACTTC CASSLDPLGSGYEQYF
few TRBJ2-7 NA TRBV7-9 13 TGTGCCAGCAGCCTTTCAGGCGCTGGCGAGCAGTACTTC CASSLSGAGEQYF
once TRBJ1-1 TRBD1 TRBV30 15 TGTGCCTGGGCGAGGGGGCCCGACATGAACACTGAAGCTTTCTTT CAWARGPDMNTEAFF
NA TRBJ2-7 NA TRBV6-1 15 TGTGCCAGCAGGCTTCAGGGGGCGGGAGCCTACGAGCAGTACTTC CASRLQGAGAYEQYF
NA TRBJ2-7 NA TRBV18 13 TGTGCCAGCTCACCAGATCCAGGGTCTGAGCAGTACTTC CASSPDPGSEQYF
NA TRBJ2-4 TRBD1 TRBV6-5 15 TGTGCCAGCAGTACAACGACAGGGGACAAAAACATTCAGTACTTC CASSTTTGDKNIQYF
NA TRBJ2-7 TRBD1 TRBV6-5 15 TGTGCCAGCAGTTACGGGACAGGGGCTGGCTACGAGCAGTACTTC CASSYGTGAGYEQYF
few TRBJ1-5 NA TRBV30 13 TGTGCCTGGAGTGTACCGGGAAATCAGCCCCAGCATTTT CAWSVPGNQPQHF
NA TRBJ2-5 TRBD2 TRBV7-8 17 TGTGCCAGCAGCTCCTCAGGACTAGCGGGGTTCCAAGAGACCCAGTACTTC CASSSSGLAGFQETQYF
NA TRBJ2-6 TRBD1 TRBV30 17 TGTGCCTGGAGTGCCGGGACAGCCATCTCTGGGGCCAACGTCCTGACTTTC CAWSAGTAISGANVLTF
NA TRBJ2-5 NA TRBV5-4 14 TGTGCCAGCAGCTTGCGGCAGGGTGGGGAGACCCAGTACTTC CASSLRQGGETQYF
NA TRBJ2-1 NA TRBV6-1 11 TGTGCCAGCAGTGAACTCGATGAGCAGTTCTTC CASSELDEQFF
NA TRBJ2-3 NA TRBV6-6 14 TGTGCCAGCAGTTGGGCAGGATCCACAGATACGCAGTATTTT CASSWAGSTDTQYF
once TRBJ2-7 TRBD2 TRBV27 15 TGTGCCAGCAGTACCGGGACTAGCGGGACCTACGAGCAGTACTTC CASSTGTSGTYEQYF
NA TRBJ2-3 TRBD2 TRBV4-3 20 TGCGCCAGCAGCCAAGATCACACCTCCGGGACTAGCGGGAGCACAGATACGCAGTATTTT CASSQDHTSGTSGSTDTQYF